This TCR beta chain was found in a study of CD8+ T cells in alopecia areata. Study results and caveats: Scalp samples also yield sequences of resident alphabeta T cells from normal skin.

Germline V lookup: CDR1 MNHEY, CDR2 SVGAGI. Trimming removed 8 bases at V and 3 bases at J, with 5 bases between. The CDR3 covers 12 residues. A word on this clone: Its antigen is not identified.

Sequencing templates came from extracted RNA that was reverse transcribed into cDNA. Profiled with immunoSEQ multiplex PCR; TCRdb holds only in-frame clones, not every one. The repertoire holds approximately 150,000 clones, with roughly 66% as singletons. Sequenced material: CD8+ T cells sorted from blood, taken at week 0. The genes are TRBV6-5 and TRBJ1-6; D is unresolved. This clonotype originated in a human donor with alopecia areata. The CDR3 DNA follows: TGTGCCAGCGCGGTCTATAATTCACCCCTCCACTTT. Translating gives CASAVYNSPLHF.